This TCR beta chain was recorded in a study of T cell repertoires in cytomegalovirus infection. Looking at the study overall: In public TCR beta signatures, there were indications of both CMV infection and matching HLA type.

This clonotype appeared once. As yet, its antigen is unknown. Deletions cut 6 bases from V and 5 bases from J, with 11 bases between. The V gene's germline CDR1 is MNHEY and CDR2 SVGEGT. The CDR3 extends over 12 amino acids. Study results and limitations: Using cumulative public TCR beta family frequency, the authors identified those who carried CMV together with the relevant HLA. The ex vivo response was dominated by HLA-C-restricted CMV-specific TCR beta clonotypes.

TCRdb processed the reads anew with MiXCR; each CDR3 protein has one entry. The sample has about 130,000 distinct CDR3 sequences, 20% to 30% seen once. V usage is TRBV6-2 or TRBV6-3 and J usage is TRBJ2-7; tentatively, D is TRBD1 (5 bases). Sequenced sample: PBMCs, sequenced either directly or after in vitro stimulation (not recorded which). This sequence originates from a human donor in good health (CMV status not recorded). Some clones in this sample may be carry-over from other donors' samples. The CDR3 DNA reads TGTGCCAGCAGCGCAGGGATCCACGAGCAGTACGTC. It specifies CASSAGIHEQYV.